The following is a T cell receptor (beta chain) sequence with its context. What it binds is not known. This CDR3 spans 13 amino acids. Germline V gives CDR1 MDHEN, CDR2 SYDVKM. The sample originates from a study of CXCR3-negative and CXCR3-positive naive CD8 T cells. Notes on the study in general: The study found more hydrophobic TRB CDR3s in CXCR3-positive naive cells than in CXCR3-negative naive cells. TRBV-TRBJ usage was alike in naive CXCR3-negative and CXCR3-positive cells but differed in memory cells.

All TRB cDNA libraries came from 5' RACE performed with UMI labels. Each CDR3 protein gets one entry in TCRdb, which reprocessed the 5' RACE reads and gives no DNA. The specimen's table records 70,000 to 95,000 distinct CDR3 sequences. The study sorted every CD8+ T cell subset in triplicate at 250,000 to 300,000 cells each. Cells classed as naive CD8+ T cells were CD45RO-CCR7+CD27+CD95-. What was sequenced was naive CXCR3- CD8+ T cells from blood. Subset of the sample: CD45RO-CCR7+CD27+CD95- naive CD8+ T cells lacking CXCR3 (TNR3-). The chain links TRBV28 to TRBJ2-5; TCRdb indicates TRBD1, and absent DNA this call remains unverified. The TCR originated in a human donor in good health. Some clones in this sample may be carry-over from other donors' samples. The CDR3 here is CASSEQGWETQYF.